The 26 T cell receptor beta chains below were found in one sample sequenced in a study of beta chain features in type 1 diabetes. Every isolated RNA sample was fully reverse transcribed, so sequencing captured expressed TCRB transcripts. Clones were sequenced by immunoSEQ multiplex PCR, and TCRdb holds only the in-frame ones, with some missing. The table has more than 300,000 clones, approximately 8% seen once. The sequencing input was central memory CD4+ T cells from blood. These receptors all come from a woman younger than 30 in good health.

The chain is built from TRBV2 and TRBJ1-2; perhaps TRBD1 as D (5 bases). The CDR3 loop spans 12 amino acids. V was shortened by 6 bases and J by 7 bases, with 12 bases between the two germline ends. Germline-derived CDR1 and CDR2 are SNHLY and FYNNEI. DNA for the CDR3: TGTGCCAGCAGGCCGGGGGTAGGTGGCTACACCTTC. Translation gives CASRPGVGGYTF.

The table lists this clone with many counts. V is TRBV5-4 and J is TRBJ2-5; 8 bases agree with TRBD1. Trimming cost V 4 bases and J 3 bases; bases outside gene matches: 2. Germline V gene sequence: CDR1 SGHNT, CDR2 YYREEE (reference sequence). CDR3 length: 13 amino acids. The CDR3 sequence: CASSPDREETQYF. The CDR3 nucleotides read TGTGCCAGCAGCCCGGACAGGGAAGAGACCCAGTACTTC. Variable domain in full (rest from reference TRBV5-4 and TRBJ2-5): ETGVTQSPTHLIKTRGQQVTLRCSSQSGHNTVSWYQQALGQGPQFIFQYYREEENGRGNFPPRFSGLQFPNYSSELNVNALELDDSALYLCASSPDREETQYFGPGTRLLVL.

This chain joins TRBV18 and TRBJ2-2; no firm D call. The germline V gene has CDR1 KGHSH and CDR2 LQKENI. V lost 2 bases, J lost 3 bases, and 1 base lay in between. There are 12 residues in the CDR3. CDR3 loop: CASSPDTGELFF. CDR3 in DNA: TGTGCCAGCTCACCAGACACCGGGGAGCTGTTTTTT.

This clone was counted only a few times. The junction departs from germline at one end; a sequencing error may be responsible. This chain links TRBV6-6 with TRBJ2-3; TRBD1 or TRBD2 may be the D gene (5 bases each). The CDR3 has 14 amino acids. Germline V gene lookup returns CDR1 MNHNY and CDR2 SVGAGI (reference sequence). CDR3 nucleotide sequence: TGTGCCAGCAGTGGACGGGACGCGGTTCCCCCCAGGCATTTT. Residues: CASSGRDAVPPRHF.

This clone showed up just a few times. The chain recombines TRBV7-2 with TRBJ1-2, with TRBD1 identical over 7 bases. The CDR3 totals 14 residues. V was clipped by 2 bases and J by 0 bases; unmatched bases: 0. Germline V CDR1 and CDR2: SGHTA, FQGNSA. The CDR3 is CASSLQGANYGYTF. The CDR3 DNA reads TGTGCCAGCAGCTTACAGGGGGCTAACTATGGCTACACCTTC.

The chain has TRBV27 and TRBJ2-3, with D hard to call. V lost 8 bases to trimming and J lost 1 base, with 10 bases between them. This CDR3 contains 13 residues. Germline values: CDR1 MNHEY, CDR2 SMNVEV (reference sequence). The CDR3 here is CASVPAGTDTQYF. CDR3 DNA: TGTGCCAGCGTCCCTGCGGGCACAGATACGCAGTATTTT.

The DNA of the CDR3 is TGTGCCAGCAGCGTGGGTCCCGGCACAACTAATGAAAAACTGTTTTTT. Residues: CASSVGPGTTNEKLFF. The chain combines TRBV9 with TRBJ1-4, with D unresolved. V shed 2 bases and J shed 0 bases, with 11 bases lying between them. Germline-derived CDR1 and CDR2 are SGDLS and YYNGEE. CDR3 length: 16 residues. The variable domain in full, with the rest retrieved from reference TRBV9 and TRBJ1-4, is DSGVTQTPKHLITATGQRVTLRCSPRSGDLSVYWYQQSLDQGLQFLIQYYNGEERAKGNILERFSAQQFPDLHSELNLSSLELGDSALYFCASSVGPGTTNEKLFFGSGTQLSVL.

A few counts support this clone. The chain joins TRBV5-1 to TRBJ2-5, with TRBD2 matching 10 bases. The germline V gene encodes CDR1 SGHRS and CDR2 YFSETQ. CDR3 length equals 16 residues. Trimming at V came to 2 bases and at J to 4 bases, leaving 8 bases not matched to a gene. The CDR3 nucleotides read TGCGCCAGCAGCTTAACAGCGGGAGGGCCGTTAGAGACCCAGTACTTC. Its protein is CASSLTAGGPLETQYF.

The sample holds a few counts of this clone. This rearrangement joins TRBV2 to TRBJ1-2; 7 bases line up with TRBD1. CDR1 is SNHLY, CDR2 FYNNEI, per germline. The CDR3 covers 13 residues. J gave up 5 bases and V 7 bases, and 7 bases lay outside the gene matches. The CDR3 loop is CASTPTGSYGYTF. For the CDR3, the DNA is TGTGCCAGCACCCCGACAGGGAGTTATGGCTACACCTTC.

This clone has more than one count but fewer than ten. This chain links TRBV5-1 with TRBJ2-3, with D hard to call. V lost 7 bases and J lost 3, with 9 bases in between. The length of the CDR3 is 12 residues. The germline CDR1 and CDR2 sequences are SGHRS and YFSETQ. In DNA, the CDR3 is TGCGCCAGCCGCCCCGGGACAGATACGCAGTATTTT. Protein sequence: CASRPGTDTQYF.

This chain uses TRBV7-8 with TRBJ2-1; D may be TRBD2 (5 bases). Germline V gene lookup returns CDR1 SGHVS and CDR2 FQNEAQ. V was clipped by 3 bases and J by 0 bases, with 9 bases between them. The length of the CDR3 is 15 residues. The CDR3 sequence is CASSLGANSYNEQFF. CDR3 DNA sequence: TGTGCCAGCAGCTTGGGAGCCAACTCCTACAATGAGCAGTTCTTC.

The genes are TRBV28 and TRBJ1-4, with no clear D. Germline CDR1 is MDHEN and CDR2 is SYDVKM. The CDR3 is 14 residues long. V was cut by 6 bases and J by 2 bases, with 10 bases left in between. CDR3 in DNA: TGTGCCAGCAGCGCTCAATCTACTAATGAAAAACTGTTTTTT. Its translation: CASSAQSTNEKLFF.

The chain links TRBV2 to TRBJ1-5; 7 nucleotides line up with TRBD1. From germline, CDR1 is SNHLY and CDR2 FYNNEI. The V segment lost 6 bases and the J segment 7 bases; nucleotides outside the gene matches: 9. This CDR3 comprises 14 residues. The CDR3 protein is CASSYDRDGQPQHF. The DNA of the CDR3 is TGTGCCAGCAGCTACGACAGGGATGGGCAGCCCCAGCATTTT.

This clone was found a few times. The same CDR3 can be traced to other DNA sequences in this sample. CDR3 DNA: TGTGCCAGCAGCTTATCCGGGACTAGCGGTTACGAGCAGTACTTC. It encodes CASSLSGTSGYEQYF. The chain recombines TRBV7-2 with TRBJ2-7; 11 bases map to TRBD2. The CDR3 runs 15 residues. Looked up from germline, CDR1 is SGHTA and CDR2 is FQGNSA. V shed 2 bases and J 4 bases; nucleotides not matched to a gene: 4.

About this clone itself: Other DNA sequences in the sample encode the same CDR3. The V call is TRBV9, the J call TRBJ2-1, with no clear D. The germline gives CDR1 SGDLS, CDR2 YYNGEE. CDR3 length equals 15 residues. V dropped 0 bases and J dropped 2 bases, with 9 bases sitting between them. Here the CDR3 reads CASSVAPGPYNEQFF. The CDR3 DNA is TGTGCCAGCAGCGTAGCCCCGGGCCCCTACAATGAGCAGTTCTTC.

This clone has ten or more counts. J is TRBJ2-3 and V is TRBV7-9, with 10 nucleotides matching TRBD2. CDR3 length equals 14 residues. Germline V gives CDR1 SEHNR, CDR2 FQNEAQ (reference sequence). The V and J ends lost 5 bases and 3 bases, in that order; junction bases with no gene match: 2. The CDR3 protein is CASSTSGKTDTQYF. In nucleotides, the CDR3 is TGTGCCAGCAGCACTAGCGGGAAAACAGATACGCAGTATTTT. The full variable domain, its missing parts supplied by reference TRBV7-9 and TRBJ2-3, is DTGVSQNPRHKITKRGQNVTFRCDPISEHNRLYWYRQTLGQGPEFLTYFQNEAQLEKSRLLSDRFSAERPKGSFSTLEIQRTEQGDSAMYLCASSTSGKTDTQYFGPGTRLTVL.

This clone has just one count. The chain joins TRBV10-2 to TRBJ1-2; D unclear. CDR1 is WSHSY, CDR2 SAAADI, per germline. The length of the CDR3 is 16 residues. With 4 bases removed from V and 4 bases from J, the gap between germline ends came to 19 bases. This chain's CDR3 is CASSARSSLTRYGYTF. The CDR3 DNA sequence: TGCGCCAGCAGTGCGCGCTCCTCGCTCACCCGCTATGGCTACACCTTC.

The chain employs TRBV7-9 and TRBJ1-4; 11 nucleotides line up with TRBD1. The V and J ends lost 3 bases and 7 bases, in that order; junction bases with no gene match: 1. CDR1 is SEHNR and CDR2 is FQNEAQ in the germline V gene (reference sequence). The length of the CDR3 is 14 residues. This CDR3 is CASSLDRGREKLFF. In DNA form, the CDR3 reads TGTGCCAGCAGCTTGGACAGGGGGCGTGAAAAACTGTTTTTT.

The table lists this clone with a few counts. This rearrangement joins TRBV10-3 to TRBJ2-7; maybe TRBD2 (6 bases). Germline loops: CDR1 ENHRY, CDR2 SYGVKD. The CDR3 is 16 residues long. V was clipped by 10 bases and J by 7 bases, with 29 bases between them. CDR3 protein: CATAHPTAGSFREQYF. The CDR3 bases are TGTGCCACCGCCCATCCAACGGCGGGGTCCTTCAGGGAGCAGTACTTC.

This clone was detected a few times. V and J are TRBV6-5 and TRBJ2-1; D gene unclear. V lost 6 bases and J 5 bases, leaving 8 bases between the germline ends. CDR3 length equals 12 residues. Germline-derived CDR1 and CDR2 are MNHEY and SVGAGI. The CDR3 region has the DNA TGTGCCAGCAGCCCCGTGGACAATGAGCAGTTCTTC. Its translation: CASSPVDNEQFF.

This clone turned up a few times. V is TRBV5-4 and J is TRBJ2-1; 8 bases match TRBD2. The ends lost 0 bases at V and 5 bases at J; junction bases unmatched: 7. Germline loops: CDR1 SGHNT, CDR2 YYREEE (reference sequence). This CDR3 is 16 amino acids long. In DNA, the CDR3 is TGTGCCAGCAGCTTGGGTATCGGGAGGGCCGACAATGAGCAGTTCTTC. It specifies CASSLGIGRADNEQFF.

This clone was observed many times. This chain joins TRBV4-1 and TRBJ1-1; D is unclear. Germline assignment: CDR1 MGHRA and CDR2 YSYEKL. The V gene lost 1 base and the J gene lost 5 bases, with 11 bases spanning the gap. The CDR3 length is 14 residues. The CDR3 bases are TGCGCCAGCAGCCAAGGGATGGGTCCTACTGAAGCTTTCTTT. Protein sequence: CASSQGMGPTEAFF.

The rearrangement uses TRBV19 and TRBJ2-2, with D tentatively TRBD2 (6 bases). Germline assignment: CDR1 LNHDA and CDR2 SQIVND (reference sequence). The length of the CDR3 is 16 residues. V was cut by 2 bases and J by 0 bases, with 10 bases left in between. The CDR3 DNA reads TGTGCCAGTAGTATAAAAGGCGGGGCGAACACCGGGGAGCTGTTTTTT. This encodes CASSIKGGANTGELFF. The whole variable domain, remainder taken from reference TRBV19 and TRBJ2-2, is DGGITQSPKYLFRKEGQNVTLSCEQNLNHDAMYWYRQDPGQGLRLIYYSQIVNDFQKGDIAEGYSVSREKKESFPLTVTSAQKNPTAFYLCASSIKGGANTGELFFGEGSRLTVL.

The rearrangement joins TRBV7-8 to TRBJ2-3; D gene unclear. Germline-derived CDR1 and CDR2 are SGHVS and FQNEAQ. V was clipped by 5 bases and J by 2 bases, with 5 bases between them. The CDR3 is 12 residues long. CDR3 region: CASSRNTDTQYF. CDR3 in DNA: TGTGCCAGCAGCCGGAACACAGATACGCAGTATTTT.

This clone was recorded a few times. V gene TRBV18 combines with J gene TRBJ2-4; D remains ambiguous. Germline V lookup: CDR1 KGHSH, CDR2 LQKENI. V was clipped by 2 bases and J by 9 bases, with 11 bases between them. The CDR3 totals 13 residues. Here the CDR3 DNA reads TGTGCCAGCTCACCAGACACCCACCCCATTCAGTACTTC. Amino acid sequence: CASSPDTHPIQYF.

Ten or more counts support this clone. V and J are TRBV11-2 and TRBJ2-1; D unclear. CDR3 size: 13 residues. Trimming shortened V by 5 bases and J by 8 bases, and 13 bases separated the two germline ends. Germline values: CDR1 SGHAT, CDR2 FQNNGV. The CDR3: CASSNADTYEQFF. As DNA, the CDR3 is TGTGCCAGCAGCAATGCCGACACCTATGAGCAGTTCTTC.